What follows describes a single T cell receptor beta chain. Its antigen is currently unknown. These data originate in a study of vaccination and CD4 T cells after COVID-19. Cultured CD4+ T-cell DNA underwent Oncomine TCR Beta short-read sequencing. One entry per CDR3 protein results from TCRdb running MiXCR on the PCR reads. The table has tens of thousands of distinct CDR3 sequences, roughly 44% seen once. Germline loops: CDR1 KGHDR, CDR2 SFDVKD. Trimming stripped 6 bases from V and 1 base from J, with 8 bases between. The CDR3 sequence is 13 residues long. Treatment of the sample: approximately 9-day PBMC culture with coronavirus spike peptide pools or control peptides (ViraFEST assay).

This sequence joins TRBV24-1 and TRBJ1-1, with D hard to call. This TCR was sampled from a human donor who received a COVID-19 vaccine. Sequencing was performed on CD4+ T cells from blood, cultured in vitro, taken before SARS-CoV-2 vaccination. This chain's CDR3 is CATSRGWNTEAFF. CDR3 nucleotides: TGTGCCACCAGTAGAGGCTGGAACACTGAAGCTTTCTTT.